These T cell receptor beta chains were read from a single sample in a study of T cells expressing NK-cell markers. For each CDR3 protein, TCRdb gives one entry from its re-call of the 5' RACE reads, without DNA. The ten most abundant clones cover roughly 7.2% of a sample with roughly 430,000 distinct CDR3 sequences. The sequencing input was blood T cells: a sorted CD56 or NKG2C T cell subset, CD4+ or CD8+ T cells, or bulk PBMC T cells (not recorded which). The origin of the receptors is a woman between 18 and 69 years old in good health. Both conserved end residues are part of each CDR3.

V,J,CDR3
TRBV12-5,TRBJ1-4,CASGQGANEKLFF
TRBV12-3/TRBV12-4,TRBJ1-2,CASSPGHLSNYGYTF
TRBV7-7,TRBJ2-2,CASSLQGAKGHTGELFF
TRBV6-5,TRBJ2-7,CASSYDGYYEQYF
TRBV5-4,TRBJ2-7,CASSPRQNSYEQYF
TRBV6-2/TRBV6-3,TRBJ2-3,CASTRDHTDTQYF
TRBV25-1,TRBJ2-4,CASNEAGGPDKNIQYF
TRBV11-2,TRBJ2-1,CASSLSWVADNEQFF
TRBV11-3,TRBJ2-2,CASSLMVGVRGGELFF
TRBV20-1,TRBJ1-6,CSARVASRSPLHF
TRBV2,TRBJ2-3,CANTNELVTDTQYF
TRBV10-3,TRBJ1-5,CAISEWEGENQPQHF
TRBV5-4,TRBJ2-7,CASSLFTYEQYF
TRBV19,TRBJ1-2,CASSILSDSDYGYTF
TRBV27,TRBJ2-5,CASSLYGGLKQETQYF
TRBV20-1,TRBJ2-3,CSASWTSTDTQYF
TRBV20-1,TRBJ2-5,CSASPLNSGDVRETQYF
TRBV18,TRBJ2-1,CASSPAGLNEQFF
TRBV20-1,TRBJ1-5,CSASPGWDNQPQHF
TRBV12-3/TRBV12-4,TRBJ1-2,CASREGADGYTF
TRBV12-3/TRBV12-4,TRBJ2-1,CASRTPAYALMAYNEQFF
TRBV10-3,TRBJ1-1,CAISELGATGAFF
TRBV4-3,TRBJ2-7,CASSQGLISYEQYF
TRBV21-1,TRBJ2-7,CASSNPGASTPYEQYF
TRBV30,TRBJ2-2,CAWSVSRGQNTGELFF
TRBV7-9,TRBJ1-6,CASSSGTGSNSPLHF
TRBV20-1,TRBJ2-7,CSARSWGSGRVPYEQYF
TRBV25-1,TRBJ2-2,CASSDRQGPNTGELFF
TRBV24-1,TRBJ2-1,CATSDAPSGKLSYNEQFF
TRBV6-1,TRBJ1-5,CASRTGTSNQPQHF
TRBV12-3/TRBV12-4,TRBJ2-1,CASSFGRATDNEQFF
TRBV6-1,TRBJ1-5,CASSENQPQHF
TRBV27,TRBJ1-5,CASSLRGADQPQHF
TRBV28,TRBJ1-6,CASSPWGSSYNSPLHF
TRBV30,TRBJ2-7,CAWSADRAYEQYF
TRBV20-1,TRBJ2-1,CSANQGSLRLNEQFF
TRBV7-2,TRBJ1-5,CASSGGPLPGQPQHF
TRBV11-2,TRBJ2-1,CASSLLAGANNEQFF